This passage covers 26 T cell receptor beta chains from one sample sequenced in a study of blood T cell repertoires in COVID-19. TCRdb's copy holds only in-frame clones and misses some; the assay was immunoSEQ multiplex PCR. The sample consists of 150,000 to 200,000 clones, approximately 94% of them appearing once. The sample taken for sequencing was peripheral blood. The source is a man between 25 and 39 years old with COVID-19, enrolled during active disease.

This clone was observed a few times. The rearrangement links TRBV5-4 to TRBJ2-3, with TRBD2 matching over 8 bases. CDR1 is SGHNT and CDR2 is YYREEE in the germline V gene (reference sequence). Trimming removed 4 bases from V and 4 bases from J; junction bases left unmatched: 14. This CDR3 has 17 amino acids. The chain's CDR3 is CASSVSGGLVGADTQYF. The CDR3 bases are TGTGCCAGCAGCGTAAGCGGGGGCCTTGTGGGCGCAGATACGCAGTATTTT.

This chain joins TRBV25-1 and TRBJ2-2, with a possible D match to TRBD1 (6 bases). The CDR3 covers 16 residues. Trimming removed 3 bases from V and 4 bases from J, with 15 bases in between. Germline V CDR1 and CDR2: MGHDK, SYGVNS. CDR3 sequence reads: CASSDAGTGITGELFF. The DNA of the CDR3 is TGTGCCAGCAGTGATGCCGGAACAGGGATCACCGGGGAGCTGTTTTTT.

This clone showed up just once. J is TRBJ2-3 and V is TRBV2; no definite D call. The CDR3 sequence is 15 residues long. Germline CDR1 and CDR2: SNHLY and FYNNEI. V was cut by 0 bases and J by 2 bases, with 9 bases left in between. CDR3 region: CASSEASYYTDTQYF. CDR3 coding DNA: TGTGCCAGCAGTGAAGCTTCTTACTACACAGATACGCAGTATTTT.

The rearrangement links TRBV27 to TRBJ2-7, with 8 positions matching TRBD1. The CDR3 contains 14 residues. Trimming at V came to 2 bases and at J to 3 bases, leaving 3 bases not matched to a gene. The germline CDR1 and CDR2 sequences are MNHEY and SMNVEV (reference sequence). CDR3 sequence reads: CASSLPGTGYEQYF. The CDR3 region has the DNA TGTGCCAGCAGTTTACCAGGGACAGGCTACGAGCAGTACTTC.

The chain is built from TRBV30 and TRBJ1-5; TRBD1 agrees at 8 bases. The junction had 8 bases not matched to a gene; V was cut back by 3 bases and J by 4 bases. CDR3 length: 15 amino acids. The germline V gene has CDR1 GTSNPN and CDR2 SVGIG (reference sequence). The CDR3 is CAWRQGTGRNQPQHF. CDR3 in DNA: TGTGCCTGGAGACAAGGGACAGGCCGAAATCAGCCCCAGCATTTT.

CDR3 bases: TGTGCCAGCAGCCCCGGGACAGGGGGACCCGATATCTATAATTCACCCCTCCACTTT. This gives the protein CASSPGTGGPDIYNSPLHF. This rearrangement joins TRBV9 to TRBJ1-6, with 11 nucleotides matching TRBD1. V shed 4 bases and J 3 bases; nucleotides not matched to a gene: 12. CDR1 SGDLS and CDR2 YYNGEE come from the germline V gene. This CDR3 region has 19 residues.

This chain links TRBV11-2 with TRBJ1-5; 9 nucleotides agree with TRBD1. V dropped 5 bases and J dropped 2; count of bases not matched to a gene: 7. The CDR3 is 16 amino acids. The germline V gene encodes CDR1 SGHAT and CDR2 FQNNGV. CDR3 DNA: TGTGCCAGCAGCGCCGGACAGGGGATTGGCAATCAGCCCCAGCATTTT. Its protein is CASSAGQGIGNQPQHF.

The chain is built from TRBV29-1 and TRBJ1-1; D may be TRBD1 (5 bases). Between the trimmed V and J ends, which lost 6 bases and 1 base, there was a span of 12 bases. The CDR3 has 13 residues. The germline gives CDR1 SQVTM, CDR2 ANQGSEA. In DNA form, the CDR3 reads TGCAGCGTCCCTTTGGGGCAGAACACTGAAGCTTTCTTT. Its translation: CSVPLGQNTEAFF.

The V gene is TRBV5-1, the J gene TRBJ1-1, with D maybe TRBD1 (6 bases). The ends were cut back, 6 bases at V and 1 base at J, with 10 bases in the middle. The CDR3 is 13 residues long. Germline-derived CDR1 and CDR2 are SGHRS and YFSETQ. CDR3 DNA: TGCGCCAGCAAACAGGGAAGGAACACTGAAGCTTTCTTT. Encoded protein: CASKQGRNTEAFF.

For this clone: Other nucleotide sequences in the sample specify the same CDR3. This sequence joins TRBV24-1 and TRBJ2-3; the match to TRBD1 covers 8 bases. CDR3 length: 15 residues. Trimming removed 0 bases from V and 6 bases from J; junction bases left unmatched: 4. The germline CDR1 and CDR2 sequences are KGHDR and SFDVKD. The CDR3 here is CATSDLRTGTDTQYF. Here the CDR3 DNA reads TGTGCCACCAGTGATTTGCGGACAGGGACCGATACGCAGTATTTT.

A single count supports this clone. The chain has TRBV11-2 and TRBJ2-7, with 7 bases aligning to TRBD1. With V trimmed by 5 bases and J by 0 bases, 13 bases remained unmatched. The CDR3 totals 17 residues. The V gene's germline CDR1 is SGHAT and CDR2 FQNNGV. CDR3 protein: CASSPQLRQGPSYEQYF. CDR3 coding DNA: TGTGCCAGCAGCCCACAACTTCGACAGGGACCCTCCTACGAGCAGTACTTC.

Written as DNA, the CDR3 is TGCAGTGCTAGTCCCGGGTCCGGCAATCAGCCCCAGCATTTT. This codes for CSASPGSGNQPQHF. The chain combines TRBV20-1 with TRBJ1-5; D is uncertain. The V and J ends lost 3 bases and 2 bases respectively, with 11 bases between them. The CDR3 extends over 14 amino acids. Per germline, CDR1 DFQATT and CDR2 SNEGSKA (reference sequence).

CDR3 sequence reads: CASSLITDTQYF. In nucleotides, the CDR3 is TGTGCCAGCAGTCTAATCACAGATACGCAGTATTTT. This chain links TRBV3-1 (or the pseudogene TRBV3-2) with TRBJ2-3; D is unresolved. This CDR3 contains 12 residues. Germline V gene data show CDR1 as LGHDT and CDR2 as YNNKEL (reference sequence). V lost 6 bases to trimming and J lost 2 bases, with 6 bases between them.

V usage is TRBV5-4 and J usage is TRBJ2-6, with D possibly being TRBD2 (6 bases). Germline loops: CDR1 SGHNT, CDR2 YYREEE (reference sequence). CDR3 length: 16 amino acids. The V gene lost 5 bases and the J gene lost 0 bases, with 12 bases spanning the gap. In DNA form, the CDR3 reads TGTGCCAGCAGACCCGGGGGAAACTCTGGGGCCAACGTCCTGACTTTC. Encoded protein: CASRPGGNSGANVLTF. The full variable domain, completed using reference TRBV5-4 and TRBJ2-6, is ETGVTQSPTHLIKTRGQQVTLRCSSQSGHNTVSWYQQALGQGPQFIFQYYREEENGRGNFPPRFSGLQFPNYSSELNVNALELDDSALYLCASRPGGNSGANVLTFGAGSRLTVL.

The chain carries TRBV7-9 and TRBJ1-3; D unresolved. There are 11 residues in the CDR3. CDR1 and CDR2 from the germline V gene are SEHNR and FQNEAQ (reference sequence). The V end lost 5 bases, the J end lost 7 bases, and 6 bases lay between the germline ends. CDR3 nucleotides: TGTGCCAGCAGCCAGGCTAACACCATATATTTT. As protein: CASSQANTIYF.

This chain uses TRBV5-1 with TRBJ1-2, with D perhaps matching TRBD1 (6 bases). Trimming removed 3 bases from V and 4 bases from J, with 16 bases in between. Germline lookup yields CDR1 SGHRS and CDR2 YFSETQ. This CDR3 region has 15 residues. In DNA, the CDR3 is TGCGCCAGCAGCTACGGCTTAGACAGGTCCTATGGCTACACCTTC. The encoded protein is CASSYGLDRSYGYTF.

V usage is TRBV21-1 and J usage is TRBJ1-4; TRBD1, the table's D call, lacks a check against the DNA. TRBV21-1 is shown as a pseudogene. The CDR3 sequence is 15 residues long. CDR3 loop: CASSTPGRQVTVSFF. The CDR3 DNA sequence: TGTGCCAGCAGCACCCCCGGTAGACAGGTAACGGTGTCGTTTTTT.

V is TRBV7-9 and J is TRBJ1-2; D is ambiguous. CDR1 and CDR2 (germline): SEHNR, FQNEAQ (reference sequence). Trimming took off 5 bases at V and 0 bases at J, with 13 bases between the two ends. The CDR3 is 15 residues long. The CDR3 spells CASSLERTANYGYTF. The CDR3 DNA is TGTGCCAGCAGCCTAGAGCGGACCGCTAACTATGGCTACACCTTC.

V gene TRBV10-3 combines with J gene TRBJ1-5; tentative D call: TRBD1 (6 bases). The CDR3 is 15 residues long. Germline V gene data show CDR1 as ENHRY and CDR2 as SYGVKD. Trimming left V 3 bases short and J 3 bases short, with 12 bases between. The CDR3 region is CAISEDRWINQPQHF. CDR3 sequence (DNA): TGTGCCATCAGTGAAGACAGGTGGATCAATCAGCCCCAGCATTTT.

The chain joins TRBV10-3 to TRBJ2-7; D possibly corresponds to TRBD2 (6 bases). The CDR3 is 13 amino acids. CDR1 is ENHRY and CDR2 is SYGVKD in the germline V gene. Trimming stripped 3 bases from V and 5 bases from J, with 11 bases between. CDR3 protein: CAISERGLDEQYF. The CDR3 DNA sequence: TGTGCCATCAGTGAAAGGGGACTTGACGAGCAGTACTTC.

This clone was seen more than once but under ten times. This chain joins TRBV12-3 or TRBV12-4 and TRBJ2-2; D is perhaps TRBD1 (5 bases). V lost 1 base, J lost 10 bases, and 10 bases lay in between. This CDR3 region has 13 residues. DNA of the CDR3: TGTGCCAGCAGTTTAGACAGGCGGAAGGAGCTGTTTTTT. Translating gives CASSLDRRKELFF.

Only one count was recorded for this clone. The chain uses TRBV5-1 and TRBJ2-1; D is ambiguous. The CDR3 spans 15 residues. Trimming removed 0 bases from V and 4 bases from J, with 11 bases in between. Per germline, CDR1 SGHRS and CDR2 YFSETQ. In DNA, the CDR3 is TGCGCCAGCAGCTTGGCAGGTGAGAATTACAATGAGCAGTTCTTC. This gives the protein CASSLAGENYNEQFF. The whole variable domain, filled in from reference TRBV5-1 and TRBJ2-1, reads KAGVTQTPRYLIKTRGQQVTLSCSPISGHRSVSWYQQTPGQGLQFLFEYFSETQRNKGNFPGRFSGRQFSNSRSEMNVSTLELGDSALYLCASSLAGENYNEQFFGPGTRLTVL.

As DNA, the CDR3 is TGTGCCAGCACCCAAACTGGGAGCAATTCACCCCTCCACTTT. It translates to CASTQTGSNSPLHF. The genes are TRBV25-1 and TRBJ1-6, with unresolved D. The CDR3 covers 14 residues. In germline, CDR1 is MGHDK, CDR2 SYGVNS. Trimming cost V 7 bases and J 7 bases, with 14 bases left between them.

The V gene is TRBV7-3, the J gene TRBJ2-2, with TRBD1 matching over 9 bases. The length of the CDR3 is 14 residues. The V segment lost 5 bases and the J segment 6 bases; nucleotides outside the gene matches: 4. CDR1 SGHTA and CDR2 FQGTGA come from the germline V gene. The CDR3 DNA follows: TGTGCCAGCAGCCCCGGGACAGGGCCCGGGGAGCTGTTTTTT. Amino acids: CASSPGTGPGELFF.

The J gene is TRBJ2-1, the V gene TRBV11-3; maybe TRBD2 (6 bases). Deletions cut 8 bases from V and 2 bases from J, with 7 bases between. Germline loops: CDR1 SGHNT, CDR2 YENEEA. The CDR3 loop spans 12 amino acids. For the CDR3, the DNA is TGTGCCAGCGGGGGGACCTACAATGAGCAGTTCTTC. It yields the protein CASGGTYNEQFF.

CDR3 in DNA: TGTGCCACCCGAACAGGGGGCGATGAAAAACTGTTTTTT. Protein product: CATRTGGDEKLFF. The chain has TRBV6-6 and TRBJ1-4, with TRBD1 matching 9 bases. The CDR3 loop spans 13 amino acids. The J segment lost 6 bases and the V segment lost 10 bases, leaving 6 bases of the junction unmatched. From germline, CDR1 is MNHNY and CDR2 SVGAGI (reference sequence).